This TCR beta chain was identified in a study of cytomegalovirus exposure and HLA in healthy donors. Turning to the study itself: Earlier, 200 million or so T cells were analyzed, and fewer than 120 million unique TCR beta sequences were found among them.

This clone was counted once. The target antigen is unknown. Study-level results: In presence/absence analyses, roughly uniform sequencing depth across donors was assumed.

Though nominally healthy at sampling, donors likely had unrecorded immune exposures. Researchers ran the PCR with 60 Vbeta and 13 Jbeta primers. Profiling relied on immunoSEQ multiplex PCR, and the TCRdb table lists in-frame clones only, not all of them. Counted here are 75,000 to 95,000 clones, about two thirds occurring once; the ten biggest clones make up under 25%. Sequencing was done on a sample of PBMCs. The TCR originated in a woman aged 45-65 years in good health and CMV-seropositive.

CDR3 nucleotides: TGTGCCACCCAATGGGGCAACTATGGCTACACCTTC. Protein: CATQWGNYGYTF. J is TRBJ1-2 and V is TRBV6-5; a possible D gene is TRBD1 (5 bases). Trimming pared 10 bases from V and 2 bases from J, leaving 11 bases between. This CDR3 region has 12 residues. Germline V gene data show CDR1 as MNHEY and CDR2 as SVGAGI.